This T cell receptor beta chain was recovered during a study of spatial heterogeneity in lung cancer. Time point in this sample: sample taken at primary tumor resection. The V and J ends lost 3 bases and 2 bases respectively, with 14 bases between them. Germline V CDR1 and CDR2: DFQATT, SNEGSKA (reference sequence). The CDR3 length is 16 residues. TCRdb reprocessed the 5' RACE reads with MiXCR, giving one entry per CDR3 protein. Counted here are about 92,000 distinct CDR3 sequences, around 12% occurring once; the ten biggest clones make up about 41%. This sequence joins TRBV20-1 and TRBJ2-6; TRBD1 might be the D (6 bases). The receptor's source is a male donor with early-stage non-small cell lung cancer. Sequenced material: PBMCs, taken at surgery. The CDR3 here is CSASLRGIPGANVLTF. The CDR3 bases are TGCAGTGCTAGTTTGAGGGGGATCCCTGGGGCCAACGTCCTGACTTTC.